The 14 T cell receptor beta chains listed next were all sequenced from one sample in a study of T cell repertoires in cytomegalovirus infection. MiXCR was run by TCRdb on the reads, yielding one entry per CDR3 protein. Here the sample spans approximately 600,000 distinct CDR3 sequences, 40% being singletons. Their cognate antigens are unknown. This material consisted of cultured PBMCs, taken from culture after CMV antigen stimulation. The receptors were sampled from a human donor in good health (CMV status not recorded). Some clones in this sample may be carry-over from other donors' samples.

This clonotype has just a few counts. The rearrangement links TRBV7-8 to TRBJ1-6, with 7 bases matching TRBD1. The CDR3 has 17 amino acids. Germline values: CDR1 SGHVS, CDR2 FQNEAQ. The V gene end was trimmed by 6 bases and the J gene end by 4 bases; junction bases not matched to a gene: 12. DNA of the CDR3: TGTGCCAGCAGTCGGATGGCAGGGGGTATATATAATTCACCCCTCCACTTT. This translates into CASSRMAGGIYNSPLHF.

The chain links TRBV29-1 to TRBJ2-7, with D unresolved. The V gene lost 5 bases and the J gene lost 0 bases, with 14 bases spanning the gap. The germline V gene encodes CDR1 SQVTM and CDR2 ANQGSEA. CDR3 length: 14 residues. CDR3 sequence: CSVQADAGSYEQYF. CDR3 nucleotide sequence: TGCAGCGTTCAGGCGGATGCAGGCTCCTACGAGCAGTACTTC.

The sample holds a few counts of this clonotype. The genes are TRBV12-3 or TRBV12-4 and TRBJ2-6; D gene unclear. The CDR3 has 15 amino acids. Between the trimmed V and J ends, which lost 3 bases and 0 bases, there was a span of 6 bases. The CDR3, as DNA: TGTGCCAGCAGTTTTAGCTCCTCTGGGGCCAACGTCCTGACTTTC. Its translation is CASSFSSSGANVLTF.

This clonotype was found a few times. The V call is TRBV27, the J call TRBJ1-1; no clear D. The V gene's germline CDR1 is MNHEY and CDR2 SMNVEV (reference sequence). V lost 5 bases and J lost 2, with 12 bases in between. The CDR3 runs to 14 residues. CDR3 nucleotide sequence: TGTGCCAGCAGTCCCCTCGTCAGAAACACTGAAGCTTTCTTT. Encoded protein: CASSPLVRNTEAFF.

This clonotype appeared a few times. The V and J genes are TRBV7-2 and TRBJ2-7; D unresolved. CDR1 is SGHTA and CDR2 is FQGNSA in the germline V gene. The CDR3 has 13 residues. Trimming removed 5 bases at V and 5 bases at J, with 13 bases between. In nucleotides, the CDR3 is TGTGCCAGCAGCCCCCGATACGCCAACGAGCAGTACTTC. This gives the protein CASSPRYANEQYF.

This clonotype has just a few counts. In nucleotides, the CDR3 is TGTGCTAGTGGTTTGGTAACGATCGGGGGCGTTGGCACAGATACGCAGTATTTT. Translated, it gives CASGLVTIGGVGTDTQYF. The chain couples TRBV12-5 to TRBJ2-3, with D tentatively TRBD1 or TRBD2 (6 bases each). This CDR3 is 18 amino acids long. CDR1 is LGHNT and CDR2 is FRNRAP in the germline V gene. Trimming left V 0 bases short and J 1 base short, with 17 bases between.

There are a few counts of this clonotype. The chain uses TRBV7-2 and TRBJ2-3; 8 positions match TRBD2. This CDR3 contains 16 residues. Trimming at V came to 8 bases and at J to 6 bases, leaving 16 bases not matched to a gene. The germline gives CDR1 SGHTA, CDR2 FQGNSA. CDR3 DNA sequence: TGTGCCAGCGGAGGTCTGGGGCTAGCGGGTTCCGATACGCAGTATTTT. This sequence encodes CASGGLGLAGSDTQYF.

The chain employs TRBV20-1 and TRBJ1-5; 7 bases agree with TRBD1. With V trimmed by 6 bases and J by 6 bases, 8 bases remained unmatched. CDR1 is DFQATT and CDR2 is SNEGSKA in the germline V gene (reference sequence). The length of the CDR3 is 13 residues. The CDR3 DNA follows: TGCAGTGCAGAACAGGGGCTAGGTCAGCCCCAGCATTTT. Protein: CSAEQGLGQPQHF.

This clonotype was detected only a few times. The chain employs TRBV12-3 or TRBV12-4 and TRBJ1-6; a weak D match, TRBD1 (5 bases). This CDR3 spans 17 amino acids. V lost 5 bases, J lost 0 bases, and 14 bases lay in between. The CDR3 protein is CASSGDGEDSYNSPLHF. Here the CDR3 DNA reads TGTGCCAGCAGTGGGGACGGGGAAGACTCCTATAATTCACCCCTCCACTTT.

For this clonotype: Mismatch with germline at one junction end may stem from a read error. The chain combines TRBV19 with TRBJ2-1; unclear D gene. In germline, CDR1 is LNHDA, CDR2 SQIVND (reference sequence). The CDR3 extends over 13 amino acids. CDR3 DNA: TGTGCCAGTACAGGACGGATCTGGGGTGAGCAGCTCTTC. Translated: CASTGRIWGEQLF.

The V gene is TRBV6-6, the J gene TRBJ2-3, with 14 nucleotides matching TRBD2. V gave up 2 bases and J gave up 4 bases; unmatched junction bases: 5. This CDR3 has 17 amino acids. Germline V CDR1 and CDR2: MNHNY, SVGAGI (reference sequence). The CDR3, as DNA: TGTGCCAGCAGTTACGTTGGGACTAGCGGGGGACCAGATACGCAGTATTTT. Translation gives CASSYVGTSGGPDTQYF.

The V gene is TRBV4-2, the J gene TRBJ2-7, with 8 nucleotides matching TRBD2. CDR1 and CDR2 from the germline V gene are LGHNA and YNFKEQ. The CDR3 is made up of 16 amino acids. J was trimmed by 3 bases and V by 0 bases; bases with no gene match: 7. The CDR3, as DNA: TGTGCCAGCAGCCAAGAAGCCAGCGGGGGTCACTACGAGCAGTACTTC. Its protein is CASSQEASGGHYEQYF.

This clonotype was recorded a few times. J is TRBJ2-1 and V is TRBV19; TRBD1 matches at 7 bases. V shed 6 bases and J 4 bases; nucleotides not matched to a gene: 9. The CDR3 sequence is 15 residues long. The germline CDR1 and CDR2 sequences are LNHDA and SQIVND (reference sequence). CDR3 nucleotide sequence: TGTGCCAGTAGAGGATGGCGACAGGGATACAATGAGCAGTTCTTC. Its translation: CASRGWRQGYNEQFF. The full variable domain, with the rest looked up from reference TRBV19 and TRBJ2-1, is DGGITQSPKYLFRKEGQNVTLSCEQNLNHDAMYWYRQDPGQGLRLIYYSQIVNDFQKGDIAEGYSVSREKKESFPLTVTSAQKNPTAFYLCASRGWRQGYNEQFFGPGTRLTVL.

As DNA, the CDR3 is TGTGCCAGCGGGTCGGGGGCAGGCATCTATGGCTACACCTTC. It translates to CASGSGAGIYGYTF. This rearrangement joins TRBV7-6 to TRBJ1-2; TRBD1 might be the D (6 bases). The CDR3 covers 14 residues. Looked up from germline, CDR1 is SGHVS and CDR2 is FNYEAQ. Trimming left V 8 bases short and J 4 bases short, with 17 bases between. Full variable domain (outside the CDR3, taken from reference TRBV7-6 and TRBJ1-2): GAGVSQSPRYKVTKRGQDVALRCDPISGHVSLYWYRQALGQGPEFLTYFNYEAQQDKSGLPNDRFSAERPEGSISTLTIQRTEQRDSAMYRCASGSGAGIYGYTFGSGTRLTVV.